This is a list of T cell receptor beta chains from one sample in a study of blood T cells in healthy people across ages. TCRdb itself ran the 5' RACE reads through MiXCR, one entry per CDR3 protein. The sample includes 800,000 to 900,000 distinct CDR3 sequences, around 62% of them seen just once. The sequenced material came from blood. These receptors all come from a man aged 25-40 years in good health. CDR3s include the opening cysteine and the closing phenylalanine or tryptophan. D genes are given only for firm matches. For some rows the clone size is stated as once, few or many, or as a class when expanded; others skip it.

d_call: TRBD2; j_call: TRBJ2-3; v_call: TRBV20-1; clone_size: few; cdr3_aa: CSADGTSGGGTDTQYF; cdr3_nt: TGCAGTGCGGACGGGACTAGCGGGGGGGGTACAGATACGCAGTATTTT
d_call: .; j_call: TRBJ2-7; v_call: TRBV29-1; clone_size: few; cdr3_aa: CSGAQGSYEQYF; cdr3_nt: TGCAGCGGAGCTCAGGGATCCTACGAGCAGTACTTC
d_call: TRBD1; j_call: TRBJ1-1; v_call: TRBV28; clone_size: .; cdr3_aa: CASSRRQGGKAFF; cdr3_nt: TGTGCCAGCAGTCGACGACAGGGTGGAAAAGCTTTCTTT
d_call: TRBD2; j_call: TRBJ2-3; v_call: TRBV3-1; clone_size: .; cdr3_aa: CASSGPGGGSEDTQYF; cdr3_nt: TGTGCCAGCAGCGGCCCCGGGGGGGGCTCGGAAGATACGCAGTATTTT
d_call: .; j_call: TRBJ1-3; v_call: TRBV7-2; clone_size: .; cdr3_aa: CASSEHPWALSGNTIYF; cdr3_nt: TGTGCCAGCAGCGAACACCCATGGGCCCTCTCTGGAAACACCATATATTTT
d_call: TRBD2; j_call: TRBJ2-7; v_call: TRBV20-1; clone_size: .; cdr3_aa: CSAIQTSGGPSSYEQYF; cdr3_nt: TGCAGTGCAATTCAGACTAGCGGGGGGCCAAGCTCCTACGAGCAGTACTTC
d_call: TRBD1; j_call: TRBJ2-5; v_call: TRBV5-5; clone_size: .; cdr3_aa: CASSPRQGFTETQYF; cdr3_nt: TGTGCCAGCAGCCCAAGACAGGGCTTTACGGAGACCCAGTACTTC
d_call: TRBD1; j_call: TRBJ2-7; v_call: TRBV9; clone_size: .; cdr3_aa: CASSLRQGEESYEQYF; cdr3_nt: TGTGCCAGCAGCCTCCGACAGGGGGAAGAGTCCTACGAGCAGTACTTC
d_call: TRBD1; j_call: TRBJ2-4; v_call: TRBV7-8; clone_size: .; cdr3_aa: CASSRGQGWDIQYF; cdr3_nt: TGTGCCAGCAGCCGGGGACAGGGTTGGGACATTCAGTACTTC
d_call: TRBD2; j_call: TRBJ2-3; v_call: TRBV6-1; clone_size: .; cdr3_aa: CASSEQRGTDTQYF; cdr3_nt: TGTGCCAGCAGTGAACAGCGGGGGACAGATACGCAGTATTTT
d_call: .; j_call: TRBJ1-1; v_call: TRBV9; clone_size: .; cdr3_aa: CASSAQSGTEAFF; cdr3_nt: TGTGCCAGCAGCGCCCAATCAGGGACTGAAGCTTTCTTT
d_call: .; j_call: TRBJ2-7; v_call: TRBV20-1; clone_size: .; cdr3_aa: CSARGRIKTYEQYF; cdr3_nt: TGCAGTGCTAGAGGACGGATAAAGACCTACGAGCAGTACTTC
d_call: TRBD2; j_call: TRBJ2-5; v_call: TRBV5-6; clone_size: few; cdr3_aa: CASSSIGTSGRFQETQYF; cdr3_nt: TGTGCCAGCAGCTCTATAGGGACTAGCGGGAGATTCCAAGAGACCCAGTACTTC
d_call: TRBD1; j_call: TRBJ1-1; v_call: TRBV20-1; clone_size: .; cdr3_aa: CSARQGAPVTEAFF; cdr3_nt: TGCAGTGCTCGACAGGGGGCCCCTGTGACTGAAGCTTTCTTT
d_call: .; j_call: TRBJ2-7; v_call: TRBV9; clone_size: .; cdr3_aa: CASSAATTGLRDEQYF; cdr3_nt: TGTGCCAGCAGCGCAGCGACCACAGGGTTACGCGACGAGCAGTACTTC
d_call: .; j_call: TRBJ2-3; v_call: TRBV7-7; clone_size: .; cdr3_aa: CASSPVRSRSTDTQYF; cdr3_nt: TGTGCCAGCAGCCCCGTTCGTTCACGGAGCACAGATACGCAGTATTTT
d_call: .; j_call: TRBJ1-1; v_call: TRBV21-1; clone_size: .; cdr3_aa: CASSIEPGQGAAKGSTEAFF; cdr3_nt: TGTGCCAGCAGCATCGAACCGGGACAGGGGGCTGCTAAAGGGAGCACTGAAGCTTTCTTT
d_call: .; j_call: TRBJ2-7; v_call: TRBV7-9; clone_size: .; cdr3_aa: CASSTGPVGEQYF; cdr3_nt: TGTGCCAGCAGCACTGGACCCGTAGGCGAGCAGTACTTC
d_call: TRBD1; j_call: TRBJ2-5; v_call: TRBV10-3; clone_size: .; cdr3_aa: CAISSGTAQETQYF; cdr3_nt: TGCGCCATCAGTTCCGGGACAGCCCAAGAGACCCAGTACTTC
d_call: TRBD1; j_call: TRBJ1-1; v_call: TRBV6-2/TRBV6-3; clone_size: .; cdr3_aa: CASSYSDRGTEAFF; cdr3_nt: TGTGCCAGCAGTTACTCCGACAGGGGGACTGAAGCTTTCTTT
d_call: .; j_call: TRBJ1-2; v_call: TRBV5-6; clone_size: few; cdr3_aa: CASSSWTVIYGYTF; cdr3_nt: TGTGCCAGCAGCTCCTGGACAGTTATCTATGGCTACACCTTC
d_call: TRBD2; j_call: TRBJ2-7; v_call: TRBV27; clone_size: .; cdr3_aa: CASSPTSGGRVREQYF; cdr3_nt: TGTGCCAGCAGTCCGACTAGCGGGGGGAGAGTTCGAGAGCAGTACTTC
d_call: .; j_call: TRBJ2-5; v_call: TRBV28; clone_size: .; cdr3_aa: CASSQPRWVRTGEQYF; cdr3_nt: TGTGCCAGCAGTCAGCCCCGTTGGGTTAGAACGGGTGAGCAGTACTTC
d_call: .; j_call: TRBJ2-1; v_call: TRBV15; clone_size: .; cdr3_aa: CATSPTPYNEQFF; cdr3_nt: TGCGCCACCAGCCCGACACCTTACAATGAGCAGTTCTTC
d_call: .; j_call: TRBJ2-3; v_call: TRBV6-2/TRBV6-3; clone_size: .; cdr3_aa: CASRRPDHTDTQYF; cdr3_nt: TGTGCCAGCAGGCGGCCGGATCACACAGATACGCAGTATTTT
d_call: TRBD2; j_call: TRBJ2-5; v_call: TRBV12-3/TRBV12-4; clone_size: .; cdr3_aa: CASRLGGGTGETQYF; cdr3_nt: TGTGCCAGCAGATTGGGCGGGGGGACGGGAGAGACCCAGTACTTC
d_call: TRBD1; j_call: TRBJ2-4; v_call: TRBV9; clone_size: .; cdr3_aa: CASSAQTGVGKNIQYF; cdr3_nt: TGTGCCAGCAGCGCCCAGACAGGGGTGGGCAAAAACATTCAGTACTTC
d_call: .; j_call: TRBJ1-5; v_call: TRBV7-9; clone_size: .; cdr3_aa: CASSLDEGAFNQPQHF; cdr3_nt: TGTGCCAGCAGCTTAGATGAAGGGGCCTTCAATCAGCCCCAGCATTTT
d_call: .; j_call: TRBJ2-5; v_call: TRBV20-1; clone_size: .; cdr3_aa: CSEAPTGVYQETQYF; cdr3_nt: TGCAGTGAAGCACCGACCGGGGTGTACCAAGAGACCCAGTACTTC
d_call: TRBD2; j_call: TRBJ2-5; v_call: TRBV3-1; clone_size: .; cdr3_aa: CASSPGTSGVRGSETQYF; cdr3_nt: TGTGCCAGCAGCCCGGGGACTAGCGGGGTCCGCGGTAGTGAGACCCAGTACTTC
d_call: .; j_call: TRBJ2-3; v_call: TRBV5-1; clone_size: .; cdr3_aa: CASSRSGVSTDTQYF; cdr3_nt: TGCGCCAGCAGCCGGTCCGGCGTCAGCACAGATACGCAGTATTTT
d_call: TRBD1; j_call: TRBJ1-4; v_call: TRBV7-2; clone_size: .; cdr3_aa: CASSLQGQPNEKLFF; cdr3_nt: TGTGCCAGCAGCTTGCAGGGACAGCCTAATGAAAAACTGTTTTTT
d_call: .; j_call: TRBJ1-2; v_call: TRBV20-1; clone_size: few; cdr3_aa: CSAQWTAEYGYTF; cdr3_nt: TGCAGTGCCCAATGGACGGCGGAATATGGCTACACCTTC
d_call: TRBD1; j_call: TRBJ1-2; v_call: TRBV7-3; clone_size: .; cdr3_aa: CASSLTGTGTDGYTF; cdr3_nt: TGTGCCAGCAGCTTAACCGGGACAGGGACGGATGGCTACACCTTC
d_call: TRBD2; j_call: TRBJ2-1; v_call: TRBV7-2; clone_size: .; cdr3_aa: CASSLASRGGYNEQFF; cdr3_nt: TGTGCCAGCAGCTTAGCGTCCCGGGGGGGGTACAATGAGCAGTTCTTC
d_call: TRBD1; j_call: TRBJ1-5; v_call: TRBV6-2/TRBV6-3; clone_size: .; cdr3_aa: CASSYSIRDRPSLFQPQHF; cdr3_nt: TGTGCCAGCAGTTACTCCATCCGGGACAGGCCATCGCTATTTCAGCCCCAGCATTTT
d_call: TRBD2; j_call: TRBJ2-7; v_call: TRBV6-5; clone_size: .; cdr3_aa: CASSYSTSGLYEQYF; cdr3_nt: TGTGCCAGCAGTTACTCAACTAGCGGGCTCTACGAGCAGTACTTC
d_call: .; j_call: TRBJ1-4; v_call: TRBV5-8; clone_size: .; cdr3_aa: CASSITGIGEKLFF; cdr3_nt: TGTGCCAGCAGCATTACAGGGATTGGGGAAAAACTGTTTTTT
d_call: .; j_call: TRBJ1-5; v_call: TRBV29-1; clone_size: few; cdr3_aa: CSVVAGINQPQHF; cdr3_nt: TGCAGCGTTGTTGCGGGGATCAATCAGCCCCAGCATTTT
d_call: .; j_call: TRBJ2-1; v_call: TRBV7-2; clone_size: once; cdr3_aa: CASSLMSAEQFF; cdr3_nt: TGTGCCAGCAGCTTAATGTCCGCTGAGCAGTTCTTC
d_call: .; j_call: TRBJ2-7; v_call: TRBV3-1; clone_size: few; cdr3_aa: CASSQNPANEQYF; cdr3_nt: TGTGCCAGCAGCCAAAACCCCGCGAACGAGCAGTACTTC